One T cell receptor beta chain is described in this entry. Its antigen is not known. The source of the sample is a study of cytomegalovirus exposure and HLA in healthy donors. Study-wide points: Researchers counted around 150 TCR beta chains as cytomegalovirus-associated. Sequencing depth roughly uniform across donors was assumed in presence/absence analyses. For TCR beta chains, V- and J-gene trimming was later linked to a missense DCLRE1C variant. After further analysis at a later stage, 15,000 to 20,000 TCR beta sequences were associated with HLA alleles at 0.05 false discovery rate.

The PCR had 60 Vbeta and 13 Jbeta primers. Assay used: immunoSEQ multiplex PCR; TCRdb lists only in-frame clones, some missing. The record lists 100,000 to 150,000 clones, of which the ten most abundant hold 1.7%. Trimming shortened V by 8 bases and J by 3 bases, and 8 bases separated the two germline ends. CDR1 MNHNS and CDR2 SASEGT come from the germline V gene. The CDR3 contains 11 residues. Sequences were obtained from PBMCs. This TCR was recovered from a man aged 18 to 30 in good health and CMV-seronegative. The genes are TRBV6-1 and TRBJ2-7; D is unclear. CDR3 coding DNA: TGTGCCAGCGGAGTTTACTACGAGCAGTACTTC. It encodes CASGVYYEQYF.